A single sample gave rise to the 28 T cell receptor beta chains below, sequenced in a study of vaccination effects on CD4 cells after COVID-19. These receptors have no known antigen. Sequencing was performed with immunoSEQ multiplex PCR; in TCRdb, only in-frame clones are kept and a portion is missing. The sample contains around 30,000 clones, 65% of which appear only once. Antigen-specific CD4+ T cells expanded by the ViraFEST assay with viral peptide pools were then sequenced. Cells that had been cultured for approximately eleven days were the source of isolated CD4+ T cells. Two doses of either BNT162b2 or mRNA-1273 were given to each participant. The sample was CD4+ T cells from PBMCs cultured with SARS-CoV-2 spike peptides, taken after COVID-19 vaccination. These receptors all come from a human donor who received a COVID-19 vaccine.

This chain joins TRBV19 and TRBJ2-2; TRBD1 aligns across 10 bases. Trimming removed 9 bases from V and 4 bases from J; junction bases left unmatched: 5. Per the germline V gene, CDR1 is LNHDA and CDR2 is SQIVND (reference sequence). The CDR3 is 14 amino acids. Here the CDR3 DNA reads TGTGCCAGCGGGACAGGGGTTACCACCGGGGAGCTGTTTTTT. Its translation: CASGTGVTTGELFF.

This clone occurred once. The chain links TRBV9 to TRBJ1-6; D not resolved. Germline values: CDR1 SGDLS, CDR2 YYNGEE. This CDR3 is 14 amino acids long. V shed 0 bases and J shed 6 bases, with 7 bases lying between them. CDR3 protein: CASSVAPGNSPLHF. The CDR3 DNA reads as TGTGCCAGCAGCGTAGCTCCGGGTAATTCACCCCTCCACTTT.

This chain connects TRBV11-2 to TRBJ1-3; D remains unclear. Between the trimmed V and J ends, which lost 5 bases and 1 base, there was a span of 9 bases. CDR1 is SGHAT, CDR2 FQNNGV, per germline. This CDR3 comprises 14 residues. The CDR3 here is CASSMVGSGNTIYF. CDR3 nucleotide sequence: TGTGCCAGCAGCATGGTAGGGTCTGGAAACACCATATATTTT.

The V gene is TRBV12-5, the J gene TRBJ2-7, with D perhaps given as TRBD1 or TRBD2 (5 bases each). This CDR3 has 14 amino acids. Germline-derived CDR1 and CDR2 are LGHNT and FRNRAP. Trimming removed 7 bases from V and 2 bases from J, with 15 bases in between. The DNA of the CDR3 is TGTGCTAGTGTTCGAACAGGAGGAACCTACGAGCAGTACTTC. It is translated as CASVRTGGTYEQYF.

The chain carries TRBV4-2 and TRBJ2-1; the D gene is possibly TRBD2 (7 bases). V was shortened by 1 base and J by 2 bases, with 12 bases between the two germline ends. CDR1 is LGHNA, CDR2 YNFKEQ, per germline. CDR3 length: 16 residues. CDR3 DNA: TGTGCCAGCAGCCAAGTGGACGGGGGGCCCTACAATGAGCAGTTCTTC. Its protein product is CASSQVDGGPYNEQFF.

The sample holds a few counts of this clone. V and J are TRBV19 and TRBJ2-7; D is tentatively TRBD1 or TRBD2 (5 bases each). Germline CDR1 LNHDA, CDR2 SQIVND (reference sequence). CDR3 length: 18 residues. V lost 6 bases and J lost 2, with 26 bases in between. CDR3 DNA: TGTGCCAGTAGGGTATTTATGTGGGGGACGTCTCTTACCTACGAGCAGTACTTC. Translation: CASRVFMWGTSLTYEQYF.

The sample holds one count of this clone. The chain uses TRBV5-1 and TRBJ2-7; the D is unclear. The CDR3 has 17 amino acids. Trimming shortened V by 5 bases and J by 0 bases, and 21 bases separated the two germline ends. Per germline, CDR1 SGHRS and CDR2 YFSETQ. The CDR3 region has the DNA TGCGCCAGCAGACTAAGCTTTTCACAATCGAGCTCCTACGAGCAGTACTTC. It codes for CASRLSFSQSSSYEQYF. Filled out from reference TRBV5-1 and TRBJ2-7, the complete variable domain reads KAGVTQTPRYLIKTRGQQVTLSCSPISGHRSVSWYQQTPGQGLQFLFEYFSETQRNKGNFPGRFSGRQFSNSRSEMNVSTLELGDSALYLCASRLSFSQSSSYEQYFGPGTRLTVT.

CDR3 sequence (DNA): TGTGCCAGCCGTTCACGGTCCGGGGGGAAGGAGACCCAGTACTTC. Protein: CASRSRSGGKETQYF. This chain uses TRBV6-2 or TRBV6-3 with TRBJ2-5, with 7 nucleotides matching TRBD2. The CDR3 has 15 residues. Losses at the gene ends were 8 bases for V and 5 bases for J; bases not matched to a gene: 14. Germline loops: CDR1 MNHEY, CDR2 SVGEGT.

The J gene is TRBJ2-1, the V gene TRBV6-1; 9 bases are a match to TRBD1. The V and J ends lost 2 bases and 3 bases, in that order; junction bases with no gene match: 5. Germline-derived CDR1 and CDR2 are MNHNS and SASEGT. This CDR3 region has 16 residues. In DNA, the CDR3 is TGTGCCAGCAGTGAATCAGTGACAGGGGGCTACAATGAGCAGTTCTTC. Its translation: CASSESVTGGYNEQFF.

The gene calls are TRBV12-5 and TRBJ2-1; 14 positions match TRBD2. The CDR3 has 18 residues. In germline, CDR1 is LGHNT, CDR2 FRNRAP. Unmatched junction bases numbered 13, after V lost 8 bases and J lost 4 bases. The CDR3 spells CASSGTSGRGGRYNEQFF. DNA of the CDR3: TGTGCTAGTTCCGGGACTAGCGGGAGAGGGGGTAGATACAATGAGCAGTTCTTC.

CDR3 DNA: TGTGCCAGCAGTTCGCCCTGGCAGGGTGGCTACACCTTC. Translating gives CASSSPWQGGYTF. The chain combines TRBV27 with TRBJ1-2; tentatively, D is TRBD1 (5 bases). The CDR3 extends over 13 amino acids. The V end lost 4 bases, the J end lost 7 bases, and 13 bases lay between the germline ends. Germline V gives CDR1 MNHEY, CDR2 SMNVEV (reference sequence).

This clone was picked up a small number of times. This chain joins TRBV7-9 and TRBJ1-1; D is unresolved. This CDR3 region has 13 residues. CDR1 is SEHNR, CDR2 FQNEAQ, per germline (reference sequence). Trimming pared 1 base from V and 11 bases from J, leaving 14 bases between. The CDR3 nucleotides read TGTGCCAGCAGCTTAGAGCTTCTCGGGTACGCTTTCTTT. The encoded protein is CASSLELLGYAFF.

This clone was recorded a few times. The chain employs TRBV19 and TRBJ2-7; either TRBD1 or TRBD2 may supply D (5 bases each). CDR3 length: 13 residues. Germline values: CDR1 LNHDA, CDR2 SQIVND (reference sequence). V gave up 3 bases and J gave up 3 bases, with 9 bases separating them. Here the CDR3 DNA reads TGTGCCAGTAGTATCGGGACGGTCTACGAGCAGTACTTC. The encoded protein is CASSIGTVYEQYF. The whole variable domain, filled in from reference TRBV19 and TRBJ2-7, reads DGGITQSPKYLFRKEGQNVTLSCEQNLNHDAMYWYRQDPGQGLRLIYYSQIVNDFQKGDIAEGYSVSREKKESFPLTVTSAQKNPTAFYLCASSIGTVYEQYFGPGTRLTVT.

This clone has just a few counts. CDR3 protein: CASSEQENTEAFF. The CDR3 region has the DNA TGTGCCAGCAGTGAACAGGAGAACACTGAAGCTTTCTTT. V usage is TRBV2 and J usage is TRBJ1-1; D gene uncertain. Trimming took off 2 bases at V and 1 base at J, with 5 bases between the two ends. This CDR3 contains 13 residues. Germline V gene sequence: CDR1 SNHLY, CDR2 FYNNEI.

V is TRBV15 and J is TRBJ1-6, with D maybe TRBD1 (5 bases). The V gene lost 0 bases and the J gene lost 9 bases, with 15 bases spanning the gap. This CDR3 is 16 amino acids long. Germline V lookup: CDR1 LNHNV, CDR2 YYDKDF (reference sequence). The CDR3 sequence is CATSRDSNRRLSPLHF. CDR3 DNA sequence: TGTGCCACCAGCAGAGATTCGAACAGGAGACTTTCACCCCTCCACTTT.

V usage is TRBV7-2 and J usage is TRBJ1-2; no firm D call. CDR1 and CDR2 from the germline V gene are SGHTA and FQGNSA. V lost 2 bases and J 6 bases, leaving 13 bases between the germline ends. The CDR3 loop spans 14 amino acids. CDR3: CASSLYRPDDGYTF. The CDR3 nucleotides are TGTGCCAGCAGCTTATATCGGCCAGATGATGGCTACACCTTC.

In this sample, this clone turned up a few times. The V and J genes are TRBV23-1 and TRBJ1-4; 8 bases map to TRBD1. TRBV23-1 is filed as an ORF, its function uncertain. The CDR3 contains 16 residues. The V gene end was trimmed by 3 bases and the J gene end by 7 bases; junction bases not matched to a gene: 10. CDR3 coding DNA: TGCGCCAGCAGTCAGTCGTCCGGACAGGGTAGTGAAAAACTGTTTTTT. Its translation is CASSQSSGQGSEKLFF.

The rearrangement links TRBV15 to TRBJ2-5; possibly TRBD1 for D (6 bases). CDR1 is LNHNV, CDR2 YYDKDF, per germline (reference sequence). V was shortened by 0 bases and J by 6 bases, with 17 bases between the two germline ends. This CDR3 spans 16 amino acids. In DNA form, the CDR3 reads TGTGCCACCAGCAGAGATAACCCCCCCCAGGGGAAGACCCAGTACTTC. It translates to CATSRDNPPQGKTQYF.

The chain uses TRBV5-1 and TRBJ2-5; D gene unclear. Between the trimmed V and J ends, which lost 0 bases and 2 bases, there was a span of 11 bases. The CDR3 has 15 residues. CDR1 SGHRS and CDR2 YFSETQ come from the germline V gene. CDR3 region: CASSLGTGSQETQYF. The CDR3 DNA is TGCGCCAGCAGCTTGGGCACCGGGTCGCAAGAGACCCAGTACTTC. Filled out from reference TRBV5-1 and TRBJ2-5, the complete variable domain reads KAGVTQTPRYLIKTRGQQVTLSCSPISGHRSVSWYQQTPGQGLQFLFEYFSETQRNKGNFPGRFSGRQFSNSRSEMNVSTLELGDSALYLCASSLGTGSQETQYFGPGTRLLVL.

In its sample, this clone was seen many times. The chain couples TRBV12-5 to TRBJ2-2, with D unresolved. Between the trimmed V and J ends, which lost 4 bases and 7 bases, there was a span of 7 bases. The CDR3 is made up of 12 amino acids. The V gene's germline CDR1 is LGHNT and CDR2 FRNRAP. CDR3 residues: CASGWLRGELFF. CDR3 nucleotides: TGTGCTAGTGGTTGGTTGCGCGGGGAGCTGTTTTTT.

The rearrangement links TRBV5-1 to TRBJ2-7; the match to TRBD2 covers 9 bases. The junction had 6 bases not matched to a gene; V was cut back by 0 bases and J by 2 bases. Per germline, CDR1 SGHRS and CDR2 YFSETQ. The CDR3 spans 16 residues. The DNA for the CDR3 is TGCGCCAGCAGCTTGGAGTTTAGCGGGAGACCCTACGAGCAGTACTTC. Residues: CASSLEFSGRPYEQYF.

The chain combines TRBV9 with TRBJ2-1, with D perhaps TRBD2 (7 bases). Germline V gene lookup returns CDR1 SGDLS and CDR2 YYNGEE. V gave up 1 base and J gave up 6 bases, with 14 bases separating them. CDR3 length: 15 residues. This CDR3 reads CASSVMGGQTNEQFF. Written as DNA, the CDR3 is TGTGCCAGCAGCGTAATGGGGGGGCAGACCAATGAGCAGTTCTTC.

This clone came up once. The chain has TRBV24-1 and TRBJ2-3; 9 bases agree with TRBD2. Germline loops: CDR1 KGHDR, CDR2 SFDVKD. J lost 4 bases, V lost 5 bases, and 6 bases had no gene match. The CDR3 contains 15 residues. This CDR3 is CATSGGTSFPDTQYF. CDR3 bases: TGTGCCACCAGTGGAGGGACTAGCTTCCCAGATACGCAGTATTTT.

The rearrangement links TRBV5-4 to TRBJ1-3; D ambiguous. Trimming shortened V by 1 base and J by 2 bases, and 13 bases separated the two germline ends. This CDR3 is 16 amino acids long. Germline CDR1 is SGHNT and CDR2 is YYREEE (reference sequence). As DNA, the CDR3 is TGTGCCAGCAGCTTGTCCGCAGGCGCCACTGGAAACACCATATATTTT. Translating it yields CASSLSAGATGNTIYF.

In DNA, the CDR3 is TGTGCCAGTAGGCCCCAGGGGTCCCTTAACTATGGCTACACCTTC. This codes for CASRPQGSLNYGYTF. The chain recombines TRBV19 with TRBJ1-2; maybe TRBD1 (6 bases). The CDR3 has 15 amino acids. Germline lookup yields CDR1 LNHDA and CDR2 SQIVND (reference sequence). The V gene lost 6 bases and the J gene lost 1 base, with 15 bases spanning the gap.

The gene calls are TRBV10-2 and TRBJ2-5, with D tentatively TRBD1 (5 bases). The V gene's germline CDR1 is WSHSY and CDR2 SAAADI. V lost 6 bases and J lost 5, with 22 bases in between. CDR3 size: 16 residues. The CDR3 protein is CASRGSRGREIETQYF. The CDR3 DNA follows: TGCGCCAGCAGGGGATCTAGGGGCAGGGAAATTGAGACCCAGTACTTC.

The V and J genes are TRBV12-3 or TRBV12-4 and TRBJ2-5, with D hard to call. There are 13 residues in the CDR3. The V end lost 2 bases, the J end lost 5 bases, and 9 bases lay between the germline ends. The CDR3 is CASSLKRMETQYF. DNA of the CDR3: TGTGCCAGCAGTTTAAAGAGGATGGAGACCCAGTACTTC.

The J gene is TRBJ2-3, the V gene TRBV7-6; possibly TRBD1 or TRBD2 for D (5 bases each). CDR1 SGHVS and CDR2 FNYEAQ come from the germline V gene. Trimming removed 1 base from V and 4 bases from J, with 9 bases in between. The CDR3 runs to 14 residues. Here the CDR3 DNA reads TGTGCCAGCAGCTTAGATGTGGGGGCAGATACGCAGTATTTT. Translation: CASSLDVGADTQYF.